Detailed here is one TCR beta chain. Its antigen is not known. The RNA, about 0.45 to 1 ug, was put through reverse transcription using random hexamers. Amplification of TCR beta CDR3 used immunoSEQ multiplex PCR across 54 Vbeta and 13 Jbeta. Via MiXCR, TCRdb re-called the immunoSEQ multiplex PCR reads, giving one row per CDR3 protein. The repertoire holds over 150,000 distinct CDR3 sequences, approximately 93% seen once, with 0.09% to 0.095% in the top ten. This entry belongs to a study of CD8 T cells in Susac syndrome. The study's findings and limits: Only a relatively small number of individuals were included in the TCR sequencing and HLA analysis.

This clonotype was obtained from a human donor with multiple sclerosis. Sequences were obtained from CD4+ T cells from PBMCs.

CDR3 bases: TGTGCCAGCAGGGACAGGGGGCGCAGAGATGGCTACACCTTC. Protein product: CASRDRGRRDGYTF. This rearrangement joins TRBV6-6 to TRBJ1-2; 11 nucleotides match TRBD1. The CDR3 length is 14 residues. Per the germline V gene, CDR1 is MNHNY and CDR2 is SVGAGI (reference sequence). V gave up 6 bases and J gave up 6 bases; unmatched junction bases: 6.